This T cell receptor (beta chain) emerged from a study of T cells after yellow fever vaccination. Study observations and caveats: Detected again after the booster were most primary-vaccination clones, at almost 97% CD4 and 88% CD8.

5'RACE template switching added a universal primer site and UMIs to TCR cDNA. Using its own MiXCR run on the 5' RACE reads, TCRdb lists one record per CDR3 protein. The sample lists about 340,000 distinct CDR3 sequences; approximately 9% were seen once. V lost 5 bases and J lost 11, with 25 bases in between. In germline, CDR1 is SGHTA, CDR2 FQGNSA. This CDR3 has 16 amino acids. Points on this clonotype: The antigen is unknown.

The chain has TRBV7-2 and TRBJ2-1; maybe TRBD2 (6 bases). This sample comprised PBMCs, obtained on the day of the first yellow fever vaccination. This clonotype originated in a man between 18 and 29 years old who received the YFV17D yellow fever vaccine. CDR3 in amino acids: CASSPLGSSAGKKQFF. DNA of the CDR3: TGTGCCAGCAGCCCCCTAGGGTCTAGCGCGGGGAAAAAGCAGTTCTTC.